This entry lists 14 T cell receptor beta chains sequenced from one sample in a study of identical twins. MiXCR, applied by TCRdb to the 5' RACE reads, yields one record per CDR3 protein. Of hundreds of thousands of distinct CDR3 sequences listed, 24% were seen once; the top ten hold about 2.7%. The same specimen was also included in a second study, on T cells expressing NK-cell markers.

Sequenced material: CD4+ T cells sorted from blood. These receptors were collected from a woman aged 18-29 years in good health.

This clonotype has a handful of counts. The chain's CDR3 is CASSPGTPVKAFF. In nucleotides, the CDR3 is TGTGCCAGCAGCCCCGGGACACCAGTGAAAGCTTTCTTT. The J gene is TRBJ1-1, the V gene TRBV7-2; D possibly corresponds to TRBD1 (6 bases). This CDR3 is built from 13 residues. In germline, CDR1 is SGHTA, CDR2 FQGNSA. V shed 5 bases and J shed 9 bases, with 16 bases lying between them.

The chain recombines TRBV9 with TRBJ2-2, with D unclear. The V gene lost 2 bases and the J gene lost 4 bases, with 6 bases spanning the gap. Germline loops: CDR1 SGDLS, CDR2 YYNGEE. This CDR3 has 13 amino acids. The CDR3 DNA is TGTGCCAGCAGCGTGACCCCCACCGGGGAGCTGTTTTTT. This sequence encodes CASSVTPTGELFF.

This chain joins TRBV20-1 and TRBJ2-7, with 8 bases aligning to TRBD2. Germline CDR1 DFQATT, CDR2 SNEGSKA (reference sequence). The CDR3 loop spans 14 amino acids. V lost 4 bases, J lost 4 bases, and 9 bases stayed unmatched. CDR3 region: CSAKSGGMSYEQYF. CDR3 coding DNA: TGCAGTGCTAAGTCGGGAGGGATGTCGTACGAGCAGTACTTC.

V and J are TRBV2 and TRBJ2-5; D is undetermined. Per germline, CDR1 SNHLY and CDR2 FYNNEI. CDR3 size: 9 residues. Trimming removed 11 bases at V and 3 bases at J, with 4 bases between. CDR3 in amino acids: CAGKETQYF. CDR3 sequence (DNA): TGTGCCGGCAAAGAGACCCAGTACTTC.

This clonotype was seen a handful of times. The V call is TRBV7-9, the J call TRBJ1-1; TRBD1 matches 8 bases. Trimming at V came to 6 bases and at J to 6 bases, leaving 9 bases not matched to a gene. The CDR3 is 14 amino acids. Germline V gene lookup returns CDR1 SEHNR and CDR2 FQNEAQ (reference sequence). The DNA for the CDR3 is TGTGCCAGCAGACTACAGGGGGAGGGAGCTGAAGCTTTCTTT. This gives the protein CASRLQGEGAEAFF.

This clonotype has more than one count but fewer than ten. The chain combines TRBV12-3 or TRBV12-4 with TRBJ2-2, with TRBD1 identical over 7 bases. The CDR3 totals 13 residues. V was pared by 6 bases and J by 5 bases, with 3 bases of the junction left unmatched. The chain's CDR3 is CASRSDRTGELFF. The CDR3 DNA reads TGTGCCAGCAGATCGGACAGGACCGGGGAGCTGTTTTTT.

The chain recombines TRBV6-5 with TRBJ1-6; D call uncertain. There are 12 residues in the CDR3. The ends were cut back, 6 bases at V and 10 bases at J, with 10 bases in the middle. In germline, CDR1 is MNHEY, CDR2 SVGAGI. The CDR3 protein is CASSSQLSPLHF. CDR3 in DNA: TGTGCCAGCAGCTCACAATTATCACCCCTCCACTTT.

V usage is TRBV7-9 and J usage is TRBJ2-1; D ambiguous. Trimming left V 5 bases short and J 7 bases short, with 12 bases between. CDR3 size: 13 residues. Germline CDR1 SEHNR, CDR2 FQNEAQ (reference sequence). The CDR3 DNA is TGTGCCAGCAGCGCCCGGACCTCGAATGAGCAGTTCTTC. It encodes CASSARTSNEQFF.

The genes are TRBV29-1 and TRBJ2-3; D is undetermined. Trimming took 4 bases from V and 0 from J, leaving 11 bases between them. CDR1 and CDR2 from the germline V gene are SQVTM and ANQGSEA. The CDR3 consists of 14 residues. CDR3 loop: CSVAKGTSTDTQYF. The CDR3, as DNA: TGCAGCGTTGCGAAAGGTACTAGCACAGATACGCAGTATTTT.

The chain uses TRBV6-5 and TRBJ2-1; D is uncertain. The germline V gene encodes CDR1 MNHEY and CDR2 SVGAGI. V dropped 2 bases and J dropped 2 bases, with 4 bases sitting between them. This CDR3 region has 13 residues. CDR3 sequence reads: CASSYDTYNEQFF. Written as DNA, the CDR3 is TGTGCCAGCAGTTACGACACCTACAATGAGCAGTTCTTC.

As for this clonotype: Because the CDR3's place on the DNA is in doubt, the DNA is left out and the CDR3 is given as listed by TCRdb. The CDR3 loop reads CASTSGQGNTGELFF. The chain is built from TRBV19 and TRBJ2-2; the listed D gene, TRBD1, was not tested against the DNA. Germline CDR1 and CDR2: LNHDA and SQIVND (reference sequence). The CDR3 adds up to 15 amino acids, both ends counted.

This clonotype was observed a handful of times. This chain connects TRBV20-1 to TRBJ1-2, with D uncertain. This CDR3 region has 11 residues. The germline CDR1 and CDR2 sequences are DFQATT and SNEGSKA (reference sequence). The V and J ends lost 7 bases and 9 bases respectively, with 15 bases between them. The CDR3 region has the DNA TGCAGTGTTCCTGGCTCCGGACGCTACACCTTC. Its protein product is CSVPGSGRYTF.

This clonotype was counted between two and nine times. V gene TRBV2 combines with J gene TRBJ1-5; maybe TRBD1 (6 bases). The V and J ends lost 2 bases and 5 bases respectively, with 13 bases between them. The CDR3 covers 15 residues. Germline-derived CDR1 and CDR2 are SNHLY and FYNNEI. Written as DNA, the CDR3 is TGTGCCAGCAGTGAACTAGGGGGGAATGATCAGCCCCAGCATTTT. Translating it yields CASSELGGNDQPQHF.

This clonotype was counted between two and nine times. The rearrangement uses TRBV7-6 and TRBJ2-1; TRBD2 agrees at 9 bases. V shed 3 bases, J shed 6 bases, and the junction held 6 bases outside the gene matches. The CDR3 runs to 15 residues. Germline CDR1 reads SGHVS; CDR2 reads FNYEAQ. CDR3 amino acids: CASSLGGLAINEQFF. In DNA, the CDR3 is TGTGCCAGCAGCTTGGGCGGACTAGCGATCAATGAGCAGTTCTTC.